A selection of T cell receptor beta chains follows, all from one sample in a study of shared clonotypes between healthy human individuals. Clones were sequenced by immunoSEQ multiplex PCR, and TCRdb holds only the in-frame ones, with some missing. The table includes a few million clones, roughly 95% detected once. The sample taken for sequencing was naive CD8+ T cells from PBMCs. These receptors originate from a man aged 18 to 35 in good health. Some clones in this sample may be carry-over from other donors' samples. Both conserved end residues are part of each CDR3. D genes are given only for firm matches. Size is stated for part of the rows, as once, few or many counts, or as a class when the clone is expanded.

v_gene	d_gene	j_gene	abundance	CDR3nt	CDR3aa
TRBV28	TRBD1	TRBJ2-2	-	TGTGCCACCGACGACATTGGACAGGGGGCCACCGGGGAGCTGTTTTTT	CATDDIGQGATGELFF
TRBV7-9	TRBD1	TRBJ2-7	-	TGTGCCAGCAGCTTATCCCAGGGGGCGAGCTACGAGCAGTACTTC	CASSLSQGASYEQYF
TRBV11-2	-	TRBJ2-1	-	TGTGCCCACCGGGCCGTCGGCCTTTCCTACAATGAGCAGTTCTTC	CAHRAVGLSYNEQFF
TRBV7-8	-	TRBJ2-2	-	TGTGCCAGCAGCTCCGCGGTGGGAGCGGTCCGAGGCACCGGGGAGCTGTTTTTT	CASSSAVGAVRGTGELFF
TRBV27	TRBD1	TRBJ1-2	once	TGTGCCAGCAGTCCCAGGACAGGGGCGGGCTATGGCTACACCTTC	CASSPRTGAGYGYTF
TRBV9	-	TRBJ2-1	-	TGTGCCAGCAGCGACGTAGCGGACGCGTTGTACAATGAGCAGTTCTTC	CASSDVADALYNEQFF
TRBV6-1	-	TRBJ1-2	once	TGTGCCAGCAGTGAAGCGCTTCGGTGGGGAGGGATCAACTATGGCTACACCTTC	CASSEALRWGGINYGYTF
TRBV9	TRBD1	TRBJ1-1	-	TGTGCCAGCAGCCCCTTCAGGGGGCGTCCCACTGAAGCTTTCTTT	CASSPFRGRPTEAFF
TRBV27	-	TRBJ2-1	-	TGTGCCAGCAGTTTATCGTGGGGGGACTCCTACAATGAGCAGTTCTTC	CASSLSWGDSYNEQFF
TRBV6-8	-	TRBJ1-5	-	TGTGCCAGCAGTTACGGACCTGAGATCAGGGACCAAGAATCTAATAGCAATCAGCCCCAGCATTTT	CASSYGPEIRDQESNSNQPQHF
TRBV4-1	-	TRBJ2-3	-	TGCGCCAGCAGCGGCTGGGGCACAGATACGCAGTATTTT	CASSGWGTDTQYF
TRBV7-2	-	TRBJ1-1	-	TGTGCCAGCAGCTTAGAGGCGGGAATGAACACTGAAGCTTTCTTT	CASSLEAGMNTEAFF
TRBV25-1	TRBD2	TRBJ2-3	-	TGTGCCAGCAGACTAGCGGGAGGCCCCCCAAGCTCAGATACGCAGTATTTT	CASRLAGGPPSSDTQYF
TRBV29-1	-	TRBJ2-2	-	TGCAGCGTTCGGCCAGCAAACACCGGGGAGCTGTTTTTT	CSVRPANTGELFF